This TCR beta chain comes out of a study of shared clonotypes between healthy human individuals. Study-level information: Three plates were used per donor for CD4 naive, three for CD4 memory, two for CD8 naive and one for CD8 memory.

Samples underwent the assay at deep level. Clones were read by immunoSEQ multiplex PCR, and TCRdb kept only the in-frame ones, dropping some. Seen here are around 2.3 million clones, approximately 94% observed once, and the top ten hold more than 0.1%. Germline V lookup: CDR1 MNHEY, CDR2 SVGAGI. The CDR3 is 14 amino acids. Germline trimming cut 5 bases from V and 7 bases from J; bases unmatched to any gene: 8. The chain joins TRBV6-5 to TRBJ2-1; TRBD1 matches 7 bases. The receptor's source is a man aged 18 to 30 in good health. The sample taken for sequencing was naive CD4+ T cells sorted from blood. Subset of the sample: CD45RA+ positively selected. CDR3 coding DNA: TGTGCCAGCAGTCGGGGATCCAGGGGGAATGAGCAGTTCTTC. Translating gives CASSRGSRGNEQFF.